The clone carrying this TCR beta chain was counted many times. As yet, its antigen is unknown. This specimen comes from a study of blood T cells in healthy people across ages. Findings of the study overall: Naive CD4+ cells and diversity were both higher in long-lived donors than in aged donors.

Germline lookup yields CDR1 SNHLY and CDR2 FYNNEI. This CDR3 contains 15 residues. V shed 1 base and J shed 4 bases, with 12 bases lying between them. Using a J-beta primer mix together with a sample-barcoded 5' primer, a second PCR was run for about 6 to 11 cycles. TCRdb passed the 5' RACE reads through MiXCR, listing each CDR3 protein once. The table lists approximately 1,000,000 distinct CDR3 sequences, roughly two fifths of them singletons, with roughly 14% in the top ten. The chain has TRBV2 and TRBJ2-3, with D perhaps TRBD2 (6 bases). Sequenced sample: blood. The sequence was obtained from a young man in good health. CDR3 loop: CASSEDVWGADTQYF. The DNA for the CDR3 is TGTGCCAGCAGTGAAGACGTCTGGGGGGCAGATACGCAGTATTTT.